The TCR beta chain under discussion was sequenced for a study of T cell responses to AZD1222 COVID-19 vaccine. The repertoire was sequenced with immunoSEQ multiplex PCR; TCRdb's copy has only in-frame clones and lacks some. Of 150,000 to 180,000 clones in the sample, roughly nine tenths were seen once. Study-level results: Distributed over spike, vaccine-associated CD4 TCRs predominated at 160-218 and 743-854. Spike-specific TCR breadth and depth were elevated following two AZD1222 doses.

With respect to this clone: No antigen is known for it.

Between the trimmed V and J ends, which lost 0 bases and 4 bases, there was a span of 13 bases. Per germline, CDR1 SGHRS and CDR2 YFSETQ. The CDR3 is 15 residues long. The rearrangement joins TRBV5-1 to TRBJ1-1, with D perhaps matching TRBD1 (5 bases). The sequencing here drew on peripheral blood, taken on day 0 of AZD1222 vaccination. This receptor was taken from an adult in good health. The CDR3 region is CASSLAKGLSTEAFF. For the CDR3, the DNA is TGCGCCAGCAGCTTGGCGAAGGGGTTGAGCACTGAAGCTTTCTTT.